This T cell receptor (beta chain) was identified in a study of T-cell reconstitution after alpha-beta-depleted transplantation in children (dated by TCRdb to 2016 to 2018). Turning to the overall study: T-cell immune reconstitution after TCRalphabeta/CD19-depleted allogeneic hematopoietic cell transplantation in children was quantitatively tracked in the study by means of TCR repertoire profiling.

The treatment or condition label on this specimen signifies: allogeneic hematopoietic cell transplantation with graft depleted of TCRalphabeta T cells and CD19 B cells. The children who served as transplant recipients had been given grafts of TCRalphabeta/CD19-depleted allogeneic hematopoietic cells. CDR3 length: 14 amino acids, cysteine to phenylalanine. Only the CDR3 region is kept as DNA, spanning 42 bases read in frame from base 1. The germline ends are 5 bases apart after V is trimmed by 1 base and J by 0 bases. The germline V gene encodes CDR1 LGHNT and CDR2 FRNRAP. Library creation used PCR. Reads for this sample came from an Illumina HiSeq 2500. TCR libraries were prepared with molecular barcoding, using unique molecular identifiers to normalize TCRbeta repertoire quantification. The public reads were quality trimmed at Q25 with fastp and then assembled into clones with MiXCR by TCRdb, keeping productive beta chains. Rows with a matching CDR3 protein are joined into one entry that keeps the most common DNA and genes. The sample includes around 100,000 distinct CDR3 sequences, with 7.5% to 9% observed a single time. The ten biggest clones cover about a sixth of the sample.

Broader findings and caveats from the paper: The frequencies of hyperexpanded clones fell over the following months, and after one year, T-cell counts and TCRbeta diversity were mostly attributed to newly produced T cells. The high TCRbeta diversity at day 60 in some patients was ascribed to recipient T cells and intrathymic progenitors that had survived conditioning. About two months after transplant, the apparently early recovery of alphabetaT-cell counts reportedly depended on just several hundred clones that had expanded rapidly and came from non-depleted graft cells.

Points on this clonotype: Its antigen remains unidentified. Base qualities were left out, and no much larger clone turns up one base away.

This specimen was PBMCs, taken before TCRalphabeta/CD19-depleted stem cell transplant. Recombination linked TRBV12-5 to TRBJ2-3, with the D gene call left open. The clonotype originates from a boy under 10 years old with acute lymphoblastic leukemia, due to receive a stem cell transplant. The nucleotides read TGTGCTAGTGGTTTGGGAGGCAGCACAGATACGCAGTATTTT. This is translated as CASGLGGSTDTQYF.